The 18 T cell receptor beta chains below were found in one sample sequenced in a study of early T cells in non-severe SARS-CoV-2 infection. One entry per CDR3 protein results from TCRdb running MiXCR on the 5' RACE reads. The sample shows some 25,000 distinct CDR3 sequences, around 5.9% of them seen only once. Sequenced material: whole blood. Every receptor here comes from an adult who was a healthcare worker with PCR-confirmed SARS-CoV-2 infection or an uninfected control (not recorded which).

This clonotype turned up a few times. V is TRBV29-1 and J is TRBJ1-6, with D perhaps matching TRBD1 (5 bases). Germline CDR1 and CDR2: SQVTM and ANQGSEA. The CDR3 contains 13 residues. Trimming took 6 bases from V and 1 from J, leaving 7 bases between them. This CDR3 reads CSVRQSYNSPLHF. The CDR3 DNA is TGCAGCGTCCGACAGTCCTATAATTCACCCCTCCACTTT. Combining the CDR3 with reference TRBV29-1 and TRBJ1-6 gives the whole variable domain SAVISQKPSRDICQRGTSLTIQCQVDSQVTMMFWYRQQPGQSLTLIATANQGSEATYESGFVIDKFPISRPNLTFSTLTVSNMSPEDSSIYLCSVRQSYNSPLHFGNGTRLTVT.

This clonotype appeared many times. The chain employs TRBV27 and TRBJ2-6, with D hard to call. The CDR3 loop spans 16 amino acids. Looked up from germline, CDR1 is MNHEY and CDR2 is SMNVEV (reference sequence). The germline V and J ends were trimmed by 5 bases and 0 bases, with 11 bases remaining between them. The chain's CDR3 is CASSPGYYSGANVLTF. In DNA form, the CDR3 reads TGTGCCAGCAGTCCAGGCTATTACTCTGGGGCCAACGTCCTGACTTTC.

This clonotype has ten or more counts. CDR3 protein: CASSLSANYGYTF. CDR3 sequence (DNA): TGTGCCAGCAGTTTGTCGGCTAACTATGGCTACACCTTC. This rearrangement joins TRBV27 to TRBJ1-2; D is ambiguous. V gave up 3 bases and J gave up 0 bases, with 5 bases separating them. Per the germline V gene, CDR1 is MNHEY and CDR2 is SMNVEV (reference sequence). The CDR3 contains 13 residues.

This clonotype came up many times. The rearrangement joins TRBV4-3 to TRBJ2-1; TRBD2 matches at 9 bases. The germline gives CDR1 LGHNA, CDR2 YSLEER. The CDR3 has 16 amino acids. V dropped 3 bases and J dropped 9; count of bases not matched to a gene: 12. This CDR3 is CASSHYLAGELGEQFF. The CDR3 DNA follows: TGCGCCAGCAGCCATTACTTAGCGGGAGAGTTGGGTGAGCAGTTCTTC.

This clonotype was seen more than once but under ten times. This chain connects TRBV18 to TRBJ2-3, with D unresolved. Germline CDR1 is KGHSH and CDR2 is LQKENI. The CDR3 spans 14 residues. V was cut by 2 bases and J by 2 bases, with 8 bases left in between. The CDR3 protein is CASSPGLPTDTQYF. As DNA, the CDR3 is TGTGCCAGCTCACCAGGCCTACCCACAGATACGCAGTATTTT. Drawing the rest from reference TRBV18 and TRBJ2-3, the complete variable domain is NAGVMQNPRHLVRRRGQEARLRCSPMKGHSHVYWYRQLPEEGLKFMVYLQKENIIDESGMPKERFSAEFPKEGPSILRIQQVVRGDSAAYFCASSPGLPTDTQYFGPGTRLTVL.

This clonotype has a count of ten or more. The chain couples TRBV14 to TRBJ1-1, with unresolved D. The CDR3 spans 13 residues. Germline V gene lookup returns CDR1 SGHDN and CDR2 FVKESK. V was cut by 0 bases and J by 2 bases, with 4 bases left in between. DNA of the CDR3: TGTGCCAGCAGCCAAGATTTCAACACTGAAGCTTTCTTT. This gives the protein CASSQDFNTEAFF. Variable domain in full (rest from reference TRBV14 and TRBJ1-1): EAGVTQFPSHSVIEKGQTVTLRCDPISGHDNLYWYRRVMGKEIKFLLHFVKESKQDESGMPNNRFLAERTGGTYSTLKVQPAELEDSGVYFCASSQDFNTEAFFGQGTRLTVV.

At least ten counts were recorded for this clonotype. V and J are TRBV14 and TRBJ2-5; 10 nucleotides match TRBD1. This CDR3 comprises 15 residues. The germline V gene encodes CDR1 SGHDN and CDR2 FVKESK. V lost 5 bases and J lost 3; bases outside the gene matches: 6. DNA of the CDR3: TGTGCCAGCAGCGGCGGGACAGGGGTGAAAGAGACCCAGTACTTC. It yields the protein CASSGGTGVKETQYF.

This clonotype was counted a few times. This rearrangement joins TRBV11-2 to TRBJ2-1, with 14 bases aligning to TRBD2. Germline-derived CDR1 and CDR2 are SGHAT and FQNNGV. This CDR3 is built from 16 residues. After removal of 8 bases from V and 10 bases from J, the junction contained 13 bases not matched to a gene. CDR3 loop: CASSRLGTSGSSEQFF. The CDR3 DNA reads TGTGCCAGCTCTCGGCTCGGGACTAGCGGGAGTTCAGAGCAGTTCTTC.

This clonotype was seen at least ten times. The chain has TRBV29-1 and TRBJ2-2; 7 bases are shared with TRBD1. The CDR3 sequence is 14 residues long. Germline V lookup: CDR1 SQVTM, CDR2 ANQGSEA. The junction had 7 bases not matched to a gene; V was cut back by 7 bases and J by 2 bases. For the CDR3, the DNA is TGCAGCGGGGCAGGGACAGAAAACACCGGGGAGCTGTTTTTT. Residues: CSGAGTENTGELFF.

Many counts were recorded for this clonotype. The chain is built from TRBV5-1 and TRBJ1-1, with 9 nucleotides matching TRBD1. Per the germline V gene, CDR1 is SGHRS and CDR2 is YFSETQ. V shed 4 bases, J shed 4 bases, and the junction held 11 bases outside the gene matches. CDR3 length: 16 residues. This CDR3 reads CASSPSSKTGGTEAFF. The CDR3 DNA reads as TGCGCCAGCAGCCCATCTTCGAAGACAGGGGGCACTGAAGCTTTCTTT. Variable domain in full (rest from reference TRBV5-1 and TRBJ1-1): KAGVTQTPRYLIKTRGQQVTLSCSPISGHRSVSWYQQTPGQGLQFLFEYFSETQRNKGNFPGRFSGRQFSNSRSEMNVSTLELGDSALYLCASSPSSKTGGTEAFFGQGTRLTVV.

V usage is TRBV7-9 and J usage is TRBJ1-4; D not certain. The germline V and J ends were trimmed by 5 bases and 0 bases, with 16 bases remaining between them. The CDR3 has 17 residues. CDR1 and CDR2 (germline): SEHNR, FQNEAQ (reference sequence). CDR3 bases: TGTGCCAGCAGCCCACCCCAGAAGGGCGCAACTAATGAAAAACTGTTTTTT. Its translation is CASSPPQKGATNEKLFF.

V gene TRBV12-3 or TRBV12-4 combines with J gene TRBJ2-2; 7 bases are shared with TRBD1. The CDR3 sequence is 14 residues long. The V segment lost 3 bases and the J segment 5 bases; nucleotides outside the gene matches: 3. The DNA of the CDR3 is TGTGCCAGCAGTTTTACAGGGGAAACCGGGGAGCTGTTTTTT. Translating it yields CASSFTGETGELFF.

This clonotype was recorded at least ten times. The V and J genes are TRBV12-3 or TRBV12-4 and TRBJ1-1; no definite D call. The CDR3 is 12 amino acids. Between the trimmed V and J ends, which lost 9 bases and 2 bases, there was a span of 10 bases. CDR3 residues: CASQPGNTEAFF. Written as DNA, the CDR3 is TGTGCCAGTCAACCGGGTAACACTGAAGCTTTCTTT.

There are a few counts of this clonotype. This rearrangement joins TRBV5-5 to TRBJ1-1; TRBD1 might be the D (5 bases). CDR3 length: 13 amino acids. Germline loops: CDR1 SGHKS, CDR2 YYEKEE (reference sequence). V lost 2 bases to trimming and J lost 11 bases, with 16 bases between them. The CDR3 is CASSLTGRPGAFF. CDR3 coding DNA: TGTGCCAGCAGCTTAACAGGTCGTCCAGGGGCTTTCTTT.

This clonotype was seen only a few times. The chain carries TRBV20-1 and TRBJ1-3; possibly TRBD1 for D (6 bases). The germline V gene has CDR1 DFQATT and CDR2 SNEGSKA (reference sequence). The CDR3 contains 16 residues. The V end lost 6 bases, the J end lost 0 bases, and 18 bases lay between the germline ends. The DNA of the CDR3 is TGCAGTGCATCTCGATCCGGGACACCCTCTGGAAACACCATATATTTT. Encoded protein: CSASRSGTPSGNTIYF.

This clonotype was seen at least ten times. CDR3 sequence (DNA): TGTGCCAGCAGCTTGGGTTTAGGTGGAGATACGCAGTATTTT. Encoded protein: CASSLGLGGDTQYF. The rearrangement uses TRBV7-2 and TRBJ2-3, with D uncertain. Germline CDR1 is SGHTA and CDR2 is FQGNSA. This CDR3 region has 14 residues. The V end was cut by 3 bases, the J end by 5 bases, with 12 bases between.

This clonotype showed up just a few times. This sequence joins TRBV11-2 and TRBJ2-1; D is possibly TRBD1 (5 bases). The CDR3 length is 15 residues. Germline V gene data show CDR1 as SGHAT and CDR2 as FQNNGV. V lost 2 bases and J lost 5, with 13 bases in between. CDR3 nucleotides: TGTGCCAGCAGCTTAAGAGGACAACGAAACAATGAGCAGTTCTTC. Amino acid sequence: CASSLRGQRNNEQFF.

This chain uses TRBV6-6 with TRBJ2-1; D is undetermined. The CDR3 length is 15 residues. Trimming pared 0 bases from V and 6 bases from J, leaving 12 bases between. Germline assignment: CDR1 MNHNY and CDR2 SVGAGI (reference sequence). The CDR3 nucleotides read TGTGCCAGCAGTTACTCGAACCTCAGCCCCAATGAGCAGTTCTTC. Translated: CASSYSNLSPNEQFF.